These 17 T cell receptor beta chains were sequenced from one sample in a study of tumor-infiltrating lymphocytes in primary liver carcinoma. Joint extraction of RNA and DNA used roughly 18-34 mg of bulk tissue that was unsorted. Making TCR beta cDNA involved approximately 510 ng total RNA and a constant-region primer. Nested multiplex PCR, run for three rounds with slightly modified ARM-PCR, yielded TCR beta libraries. TRBV1-TRBV30 forward primers paired with a C-beta reverse primer drove the first two PCR rounds, about 10 cycles each. TCRdb re-called the multiplex PCR reads with MiXCR, one entry per CDR3 protein. The table lists approximately 60,000 distinct CDR3 sequences, about two thirds of them singletons. Sequencing input: liver tumor tissue from sampling region 2. Subset indicated: tumor region T2, inferior pole. The receptors shown here come from a man aged 35 to 55 with primary liver carcinoma and hepatitis B virus infection.

This chain connects TRBV29-1 to TRBJ2-1; D is uncertain. Per germline, CDR1 SQVTM and CDR2 ANQGSEA. The CDR3 runs to 14 residues. CDR3 sequence reads: CNVALGETYNEQFF. The CDR3 DNA reads TGCAATGTTGCCCTCGGTGAAACCTACAATGAGCAGTTCTTC.

This clonotype turned up a few times. This may be a read error, as it is one base from a much larger clone. The V gene is TRBV6-5, the J gene TRBJ1-6; D is possibly TRBD1 (6 bases). The CDR3 totals 14 residues. V lost 8 bases to trimming and J lost 6 bases, with 14 bases between them. CDR1 is MNHEY, CDR2 SVGAGI, per germline. CDR3 sequence (DNA): TGTGCCAGCGGAACTCGAGGGGGTAATTCACCCCTCCACTTT. Protein product: CASGTRGGNSPLHF.

This clonotype was found once. Here the CDR3 omits its conserved ending phenylalanine or tryptophan, so a read error is the likely source. J is TRBJ2-2 and V is TRBV29-1, with TRBD1 matching over 7 bases. CDR1 is SQVTM, CDR2 ANQGSEA, per germline. The CDR3 is 13 residues long. The CDR3: CSVGQANTGELFL. The DNA for the CDR3 is TGCAGTGTTGGACAGGCGAACACCGGGGAACTGTTTTTA.

This clonotype was picked up a small number of times. The rearrangement links TRBV11-1 to TRBJ2-1, with 8 bases matching TRBD1. The CDR3 has 16 residues. V lost 7 bases, J lost 7 bases, and 15 bases stayed unmatched. CDR1 is SGHAT, CDR2 FQDESV, per germline (reference sequence). Written as DNA, the CDR3 is TGTGCCAGCATCTCATCCCGAGACAGGGGCTTAAATGAGCAGTTCTTC. Its translation is CASISSRDRGLNEQFF. The complete variable domain, with remaining parts taken from reference TRBV11-1 and TRBJ2-1, reads EAEVAQSPRYKITEKSQAVAFWCDPISGHATLYWYRQILGQGPELLVQFQDESVVDDSQLPKDRFSAERLKGVDSTLKIQPAELGDSAMYLCASISSRDRGLNEQFFGPGTRLTVL.

This clonotype was detected once. At one of its ends the junction is not consistent with the germline gene, which may arise from a read error. The chain recombines TRBV11-3 with TRBJ2-1; possible D gene TRBD2, 5 bases. Germline lookup yields CDR1 SGHNT and CDR2 YENEEA. This CDR3 spans 11 amino acids. This chain's CDR3 is CASSRVSEQFF. The CDR3 nucleotides are TGTGCCAGCAGCAGGGTTAGCGAGCAATTCTTC.

Comment on this clonotype: A much larger clone sits a single nucleotide away, making a read error possible. The V gene is TRBV29-1, the J gene TRBJ2-5; perhaps TRBD2 as D (5 bases). Germline lookup yields CDR1 SQVTM and CDR2 ANQGSEA. The CDR3 has 15 amino acids. In DNA form, the CDR3 reads TGCAGCATTGAATCCGCGGCGGGTAGATCGGAGACCCAGTACTTC. It translates to CSIESAAGRSETQYF.

For this clonotype: This sequence may be a read error, since a much larger clone differs from it by one base. This chain uses TRBV28 with TRBJ1-2; no firm D call. Germline values: CDR1 MDHEN, CDR2 SYDVKM. CDR3 size: 13 residues. This chain's CDR3 is CANSLSFKVGYTF. CDR3 bases: TGTGCCAACAGTTTAAGCTTTAAGGTTGGCTACACCTTC.

For this clonotype: No conserved phenylalanine or tryptophan ends this CDR3, so it is likely a read error. This chain joins TRBV6-2 or TRBV6-3 and TRBJ1-5; TRBD1 might be the D (6 bases). V was pared by 6 bases and J by 4 bases, with 13 bases between. CDR3 length equals 14 residues. Germline V gene sequence: CDR1 MNHEY, CDR2 SVGEGT. CDR3: CASSLDRRNQPQHV. The CDR3 DNA reads TGTGCCAGCAGCCTCGACAGGAGAAATCAGCCCCAGCATGTT.

The J gene is TRBJ2-1, the V gene TRBV11-2; 7 bases agree with TRBD2. Germline V gives CDR1 SGHAT, CDR2 FQNNGV. V lost 5 bases, J lost 4 bases, and 20 bases stayed unmatched. This CDR3 has 19 residues. CDR3 protein: CASSIDGRFSGALYNEQFF. The DNA for the CDR3 is TGTGCCAGCAGCATTGATGGGCGATTCAGCGGGGCCCTTTACAATGAGCAGTTCTTC.

The J gene is TRBJ1-2, the V gene TRBV5-4; 11 nucleotides agree with TRBD1. The CDR3 covers 15 residues. Germline loops: CDR1 SGHNT, CDR2 YYREEE (reference sequence). V dropped 5 bases and J dropped 3; count of bases not matched to a gene: 6. The DNA for the CDR3 is TGTGCCAGCAGGGGGACAGGGGGGCTCGACTATGGCTACACCTTC. Translating gives CASRGTGGLDYGYTF.

About this clonotype: At one of its ends the junction is not consistent with the germline gene, which may arise from a read error. V usage is TRBV4-1 and J usage is TRBJ1-5; D is unresolved. Germline CDR1 and CDR2: MGHRA and YSYEKL. The CDR3 length is 14 residues. This CDR3 reads CVSSQDTVNQPRHF. In nucleotides, the CDR3 is TGCGTCAGCAGCCAAGATACAGTCAATCAGCCCCGGCATTTT.

This clonotype was seen only once. A much larger clone is a single base away; this may be a read error. V gene TRBV6-5 combines with J gene TRBJ1-1; no reliable D call. Germline CDR1 and CDR2: MNHEY and SVGAGI. CDR3 length equals 14 residues. CDR3 sequence reads: CASRTGLPNTETFF. CDR3 DNA: TGTGCCAGCAGAACCGGACTTCCGAACACTGAAACTTTCTTT.

Note on this clonotype: A single base separates this from a much larger clone, so it may be a read error. The J gene is TRBJ2-3, the V gene TRBV5-6, with unresolved D. The germline gives CDR1 SGHDT, CDR2 YYEEEE. The CDR3 runs to 15 residues. The CDR3 sequence is CASCLGSVSTDTQYF. In DNA form, the CDR3 reads TGTGCCAGCTGCTTGGGGTCTGTGAGCACAGATACGCAGTATTTT.

The chain carries TRBV7-6 and TRBJ2-5; TRBD2 aligns across 11 bases. Germline lookup yields CDR1 SGHVS and CDR2 FNYEAQ. J gave up 9 bases and V 4 bases, and 13 bases lay outside the gene matches. CDR3 size: 16 residues. The CDR3 region has the DNA TGTGCCAGCAGCTCGCTAGCGGGAGGCTCCCTCAAGGCCCAGTACTTC. The encoded protein is CASSSLAGGSLKAQYF. Filled out from reference TRBV7-6 and TRBJ2-5, the complete variable domain reads GAGVSQSPRYKVTKRGQDVALRCDPISGHVSLYWYRQALGQGPEFLTYFNYEAQQDKSGLPNDRFSAERPEGSISTLTIQRTEQRDSAMYRCASSSLAGGSLKAQYFGPGTRLLVL.

To note about this clonotype: A much larger clone lies one base from this, so it may be a read error. V and J are TRBV7-9 and TRBJ2-7; TRBD1 is a possible D gene (5 bases). The CDR3 is made up of 11 amino acids. The germline V gene has CDR1 SEHNR and CDR2 FQNEAQ (reference sequence). The CDR3 DNA reads as TGTGCCAGCAGCTGGGGCTACGTGCAGTACTTC. Amino acids: CASSWGYVQYF.

Worth noting for this clonotype: At one end, the junction sequence differs from germline, possibly due to a read error. The genes are TRBV11-2 and TRBJ2-3; D remains ambiguous. The CDR3 is made up of 14 amino acids. Per germline, CDR1 SGHAT and CDR2 FQNNGV. CDR3 coding DNA: TGTGCCAGCCGCTTAGAACTATACACCGATACGCAATATTTT. It specifies CASRLELYTDTQYF.

By share, this clonotype counts as medium-sized. This chain links TRBV11-3 with TRBJ2-3; D is unclear. The CDR3 spans 16 residues. The germline V and J ends were trimmed by 1 base and 1 base, with 12 bases remaining between them. Germline V gene sequence: CDR1 SGHNT, CDR2 YENEEA. The DNA of the CDR3 is TGTGCCAGCAGCTTAGGCCCCGTAAAGGGCACAGATACGCAGTATTTT. This translates into CASSLGPVKGTDTQYF.